This T cell receptor (beta chain) emerged from a study of T cells after yellow fever vaccination. This clonotype was recorded a few times. A universal primer site and UMIs were added as TCR cDNA was made by 5'RACE template switching. TCRdb analysed the 5' RACE reads with MiXCR anew, one entry per CDR3 protein. This table holds 50,000 to 75,000 distinct CDR3 sequences, around 6.5% found once. Trimming removed 1 base at V and 1 base at J, with 10 bases between. The CDR3 totals 15 residues. Germline V gene data show CDR1 as SEHNR and CDR2 as FQNEAQ (reference sequence). The chain uses TRBV7-9 and TRBJ1-1, with D unclear. Sequences were derived from CD8+ T cells sorted from PBMCs, sampled on the day of the first yellow fever vaccination. This clonotype was obtained from a young man who received the YFV17D yellow fever vaccine. Here the CDR3 reads CASSLVRRGNTEAFF. For the CDR3, the DNA is TGTGCCAGCAGCTTAGTACGTCGGGGGAACACTGAAGCTTTCTTT. Together with reference TRBV7-9 and TRBJ1-1, the CDR3 gives the full variable domain: DTGVSQNPRHKITKRGQNVTFRCDPISEHNRLYWYRQTLGQGPEFLTYFQNEAQLEKSRLLSDRFSAERPKGSFSTLEIQRTEQGDSAMYLCASSLVRRGNTEAFFGQGTRLTVV.